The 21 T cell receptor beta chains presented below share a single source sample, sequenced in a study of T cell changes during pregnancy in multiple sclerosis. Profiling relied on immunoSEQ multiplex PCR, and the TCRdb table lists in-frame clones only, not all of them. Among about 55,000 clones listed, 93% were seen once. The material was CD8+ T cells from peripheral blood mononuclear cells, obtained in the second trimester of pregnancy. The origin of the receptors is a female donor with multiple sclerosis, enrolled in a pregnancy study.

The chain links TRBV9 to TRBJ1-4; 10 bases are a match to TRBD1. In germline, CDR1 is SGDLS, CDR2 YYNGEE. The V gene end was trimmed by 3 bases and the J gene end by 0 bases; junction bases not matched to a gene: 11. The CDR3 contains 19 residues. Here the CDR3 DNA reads TGTGCCAGCAGCGCGGCACCCGGGACAGGGGAGCCAACTAATGAAAAACTGTTTTTT. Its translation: CASSAAPGTGEPTNEKLFF.

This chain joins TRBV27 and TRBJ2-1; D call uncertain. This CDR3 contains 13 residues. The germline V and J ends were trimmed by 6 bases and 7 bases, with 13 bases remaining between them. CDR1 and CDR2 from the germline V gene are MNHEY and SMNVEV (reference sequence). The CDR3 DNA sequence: TGTGCCAGCAGGAGAGCGTCAAAGAATGAGCAGTTCTTC. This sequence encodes CASRRASKNEQFF.

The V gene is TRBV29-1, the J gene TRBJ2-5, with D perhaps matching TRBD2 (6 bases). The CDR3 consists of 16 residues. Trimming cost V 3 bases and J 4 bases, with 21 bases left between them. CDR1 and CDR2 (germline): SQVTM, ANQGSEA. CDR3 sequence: CSVEGGDLGYGETQYF. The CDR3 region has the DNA TGCAGCGTTGAGGGGGGTGATTTGGGCTACGGAGAGACCCAGTACTTC.

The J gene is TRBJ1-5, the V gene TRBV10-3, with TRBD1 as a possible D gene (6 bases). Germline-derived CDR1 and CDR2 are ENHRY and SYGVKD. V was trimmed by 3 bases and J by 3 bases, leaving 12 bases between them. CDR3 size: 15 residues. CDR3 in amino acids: CAISDPGQFNQPQHF. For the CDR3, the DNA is TGTGCCATCAGTGACCCTGGACAGTTCAATCAGCCCCAGCATTTT.

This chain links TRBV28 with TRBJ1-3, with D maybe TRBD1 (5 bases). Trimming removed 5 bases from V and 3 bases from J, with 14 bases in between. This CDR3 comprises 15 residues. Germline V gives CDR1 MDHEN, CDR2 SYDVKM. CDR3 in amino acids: CASSLTVSLGNTIYF. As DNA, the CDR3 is TGTGCCAGCAGTCTGACAGTATCTCTTGGAAACACCATATATTTT.

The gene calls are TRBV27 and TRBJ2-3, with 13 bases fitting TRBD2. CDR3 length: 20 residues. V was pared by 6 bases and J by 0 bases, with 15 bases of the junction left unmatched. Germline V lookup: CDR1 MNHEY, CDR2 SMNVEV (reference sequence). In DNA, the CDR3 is TGTGCCAGCAGCGCACCTAATTGGACTAGCGGGAGACCTAGCACAGATACGCAGTATTTT. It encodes CASSAPNWTSGRPSTDTQYF.

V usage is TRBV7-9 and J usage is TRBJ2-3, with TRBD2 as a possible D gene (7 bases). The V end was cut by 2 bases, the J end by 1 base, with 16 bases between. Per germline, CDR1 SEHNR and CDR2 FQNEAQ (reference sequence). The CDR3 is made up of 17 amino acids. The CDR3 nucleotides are TGTGCCAGCAGCTTAAGAGGGGGGGAACCTCGCACAGATACGCAGTATTTT. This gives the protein CASSLRGGEPRTDTQYF.

The CDR3 coding sequence is TGTGCCAGCAGTTTCGGGACAGGCACTAACTATGGCTACACCTTC. This sequence encodes CASSFGTGTNYGYTF. The chain links TRBV27 to TRBJ1-2; 8 bases fit TRBD1. The CDR3 length is 15 residues. Germline V gene data show CDR1 as MNHEY and CDR2 as SMNVEV (reference sequence). V was clipped by 3 bases and J by 0 bases; unmatched bases: 3.

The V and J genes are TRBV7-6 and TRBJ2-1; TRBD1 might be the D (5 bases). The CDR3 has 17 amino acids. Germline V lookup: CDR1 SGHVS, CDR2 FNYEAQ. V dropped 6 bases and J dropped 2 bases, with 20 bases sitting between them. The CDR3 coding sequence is TGTGCCAGCAGTTTTAGGCCTAGGGGTGGCACCTACAATGAGCAGTTCTTC. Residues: CASSFRPRGGTYNEQFF. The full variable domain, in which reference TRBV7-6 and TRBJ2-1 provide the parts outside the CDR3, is GAGVSQSPRYKVTKRGQDVALRCDPISGHVSLYWYRQALGQGPEFLTYFNYEAQQDKSGLPNDRFSAERPEGSISTLTIQRTEQRDSAMYRCASSFRPRGGTYNEQFFGPGTRLTVL.

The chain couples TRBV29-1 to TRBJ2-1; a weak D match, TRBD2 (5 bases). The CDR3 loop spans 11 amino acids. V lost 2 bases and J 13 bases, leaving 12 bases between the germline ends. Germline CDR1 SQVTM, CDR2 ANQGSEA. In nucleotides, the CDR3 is TGCAGCGTTGAATTGGACTTTAATCAGTTCTTC. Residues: CSVELDFNQFF.

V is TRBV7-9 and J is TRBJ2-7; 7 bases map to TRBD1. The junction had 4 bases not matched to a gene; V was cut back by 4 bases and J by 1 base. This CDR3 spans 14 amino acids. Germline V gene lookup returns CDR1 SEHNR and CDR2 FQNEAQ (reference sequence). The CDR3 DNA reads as TGTGCCAGCAGCTCTCCGGGACAGTCCTACGAGCAGTACTTC. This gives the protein CASSSPGQSYEQYF.

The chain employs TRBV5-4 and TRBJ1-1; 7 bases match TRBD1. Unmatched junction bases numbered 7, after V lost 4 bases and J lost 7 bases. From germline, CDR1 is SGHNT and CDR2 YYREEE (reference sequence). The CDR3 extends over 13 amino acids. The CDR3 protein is CASSLGQQIEAFF. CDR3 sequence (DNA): TGTGCCAGCAGCCTGGGACAGCAAATTGAAGCTTTCTTT.

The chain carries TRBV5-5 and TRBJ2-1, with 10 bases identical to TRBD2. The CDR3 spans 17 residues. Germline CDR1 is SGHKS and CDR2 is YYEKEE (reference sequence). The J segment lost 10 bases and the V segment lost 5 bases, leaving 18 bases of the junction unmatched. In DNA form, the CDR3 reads TGTGCCAGCAGGTCCGAGATTGGAGCGGGAGGGATTTACGAGCAGTTCTTC. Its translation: CASRSEIGAGGIYEQFF.

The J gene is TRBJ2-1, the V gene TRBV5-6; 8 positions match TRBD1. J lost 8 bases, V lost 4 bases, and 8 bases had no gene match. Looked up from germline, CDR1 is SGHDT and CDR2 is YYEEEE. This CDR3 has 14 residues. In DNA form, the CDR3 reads TGTGCCAGCAGCCTCGGACAGGGATTCGATGAGCAGTTCTTC. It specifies CASSLGQGFDEQFF.

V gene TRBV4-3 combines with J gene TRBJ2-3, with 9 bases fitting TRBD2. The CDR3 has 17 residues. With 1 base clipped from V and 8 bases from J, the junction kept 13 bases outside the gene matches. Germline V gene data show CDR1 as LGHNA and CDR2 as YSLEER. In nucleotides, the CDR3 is TGCGCCAGCAGCCAAGGACCGGGACTAGCTCAGGGAGCTACGCAGTATTTT. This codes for CASSQGPGLAQGATQYF.

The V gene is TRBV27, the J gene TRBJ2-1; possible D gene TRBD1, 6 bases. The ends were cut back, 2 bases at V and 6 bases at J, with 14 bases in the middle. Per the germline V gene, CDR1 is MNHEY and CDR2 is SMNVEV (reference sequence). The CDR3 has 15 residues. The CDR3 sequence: CASSLIQGSLNEQFF. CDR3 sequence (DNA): TGTGCCAGCAGTTTAATCCAGGGGTCCCTCAATGAGCAGTTCTTC.

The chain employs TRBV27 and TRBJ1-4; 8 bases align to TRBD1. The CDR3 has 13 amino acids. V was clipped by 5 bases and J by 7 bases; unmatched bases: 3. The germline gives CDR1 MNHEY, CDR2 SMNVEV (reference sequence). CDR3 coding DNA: TGTGCCAGCAGTGGGACAGGAGGTGAAAAACTGTTTTTT. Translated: CASSGTGGEKLFF.

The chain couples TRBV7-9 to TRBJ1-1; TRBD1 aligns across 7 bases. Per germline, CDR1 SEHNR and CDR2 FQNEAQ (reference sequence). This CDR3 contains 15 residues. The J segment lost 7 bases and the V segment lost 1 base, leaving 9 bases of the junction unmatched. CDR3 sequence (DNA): TGTGCCAGCAGCTTAGTAAGGGGGCAGACCAGTGAAGCTTTCTTT. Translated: CASSLVRGQTSEAFF. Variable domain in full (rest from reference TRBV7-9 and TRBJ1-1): DTGVSQNPRHKITKRGQNVTFRCDPISEHNRLYWYRQTLGQGPEFLTYFQNEAQLEKSRLLSDRFSAERPKGSFSTLEIQRTEQGDSAMYLCASSLVRGQTSEAFFGQGTRLTVV.

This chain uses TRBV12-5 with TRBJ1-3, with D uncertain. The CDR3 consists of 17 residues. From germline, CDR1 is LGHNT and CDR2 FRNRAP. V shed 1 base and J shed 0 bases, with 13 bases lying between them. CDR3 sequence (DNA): TGTGCTAGTGGTTTGGAACTCGACTTTGACTCTGGAAACACCATATATTTT. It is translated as CASGLELDFDSGNTIYF.

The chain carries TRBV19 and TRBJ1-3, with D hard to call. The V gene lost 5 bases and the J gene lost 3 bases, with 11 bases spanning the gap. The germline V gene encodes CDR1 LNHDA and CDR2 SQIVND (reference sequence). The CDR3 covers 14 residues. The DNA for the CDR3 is TGTGCCAGTAGTCCCGGGATAGGTGGAAACACCATATATTTT. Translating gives CASSPGIGGNTIYF.

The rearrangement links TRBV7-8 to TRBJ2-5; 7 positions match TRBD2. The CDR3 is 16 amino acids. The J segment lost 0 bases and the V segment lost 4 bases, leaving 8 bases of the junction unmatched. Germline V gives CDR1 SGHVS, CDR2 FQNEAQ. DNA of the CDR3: TGTGCCAGCAGCTCCGTGGGAGCGGGGTACCAAGAGACCCAGTACTTC. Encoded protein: CASSSVGAGYQETQYF. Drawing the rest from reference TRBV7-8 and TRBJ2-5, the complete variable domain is GAGVSQSPRYKVAKRGQDVALRCDPISGHVSLFWYQQALGQGPEFLTYFQNEAQLDKSGLPSDRFFAERPEGSVSTLKIQRTQQEDSAVYLCASSSVGAGYQETQYFGPGTRLLVL.